The 5 T cell receptor beta chains presented below share a single source sample, sequenced in a study of technical replicates of blood from several donors. Only in-frame clones appear in the TCRdb table, and some are missing; sequencing was by immunoSEQ multiplex PCR. The sample holds approximately 97,000 clones; around 96% are singletons and the top ten take about 0.3%. The specimen was T cells isolated from PBMCs. These receptors all stem from a human donor in good health.

The chain joins TRBV9 to TRBJ2-7, with D uncertain. The CDR3 covers 16 residues. V lost 3 bases to trimming and J lost 0 bases, with 16 bases between them. Germline CDR1 reads SGDLS; CDR2 reads YYNGEE. Here the CDR3 DNA reads TGTGCCAGCAGCGCTACCGGAGCGCTTTTCTCCTACGAGCAGTACTTC. Translation gives CASSATGALFSYEQYF.

This clone was seen once. The genes are TRBV18 and TRBJ2-6; D unresolved. Germline V lookup: CDR1 KGHSH, CDR2 LQKENI. The CDR3 consists of 17 residues. Trimming took off 5 bases at V and 2 bases at J, with 16 bases between the two ends. CDR3 in amino acids: CASSALWNQAGANVLTF. Here the CDR3 DNA reads TGTGCCAGCTCAGCCCTGTGGAACCAGGCTGGGGCCAACGTCCTGACTTTC.

This clone was seen a few times. V usage is TRBV27 and J usage is TRBJ1-1; TRBD1 might be the D (5 bases). Germline V gives CDR1 MNHEY, CDR2 SMNVEV (reference sequence). V shed 5 bases and J shed 0 bases, with 13 bases lying between them. This CDR3 comprises 15 residues. The CDR3 is CASSLSRGLNTEAFF. The CDR3, as DNA: TGTGCCAGCAGTCTCTCTAGGGGTTTGAACACTGAAGCTTTCTTT.

The J gene is TRBJ2-7, the V gene TRBV27, with D perhaps TRBD2 (5 bases). The CDR3 covers 15 residues. The V gene's germline CDR1 is MNHEY and CDR2 SMNVEV (reference sequence). V lost 5 bases and J 5 bases, leaving 19 bases between the germline ends. CDR3 in DNA: TGTGCCAGCAGTCCCTGGACGGGGAGACTCGACGAGCAGTACTTC. Protein: CASSPWTGRLDEQYF.

The rearrangement links TRBV29-1 to TRBJ1-2; 10 positions match TRBD1. CDR1 SQVTM and CDR2 ANQGSEA come from the germline V gene. CDR3 size: 16 residues. J lost 8 bases, V lost 3 bases, and 15 bases had no gene match. The DNA of the CDR3 is TGCAGCGTTGATACGTTAGGGGGACAGGGGTTTCAAGGCTACACCTTC. This sequence encodes CSVDTLGGQGFQGYTF.